This TCR beta chain derives from a study of T-cell reconstitution after alpha-beta-depleted transplantation in children listed by TCRdb under 2016. Turning to the overall study: Using TCR repertoire profiling, the study quantitatively followed how T-cell immune reconstitution unfolded in children after TCRalphabeta/CD19-depleted allogeneic hematopoietic cell transplantation. Study-wide findings and limitations: Over the following months the frequencies of hyperexpanded clones went down, and after one year T-cell counts and TCRbeta diversity were mostly credited to newly produced T cells. The apparently early alphabetaT-cell count recovery about two months after transplant was reportedly dependent on only several hundred rapidly expanded clones derived from non-depleted graft cells. In some patients, high TCRbeta diversity at day 60 was attributed to recipient T cells and intrathymic progenitors that had survived conditioning.

Libraries came from PCR. TCRdb records Illumina HiSeq 2500 as the sequencer. To normalize quantification of the TCRbeta repertoire, the TCR libraries were built with molecular barcoding that relied on unique molecular identifiers. TCRdb trimmed the raw reads at Q25, called clones with MiXCR and kept productive beta chains. When rows share a CDR3 protein, they turn into one entry using the most common DNA and genes. The sample includes fewer than 700,000 distinct CDR3 sequences, with 10% to 15% observed a single time. Over 2% of the sample is in the top ten clones. This clonotype occurred a few times. Its target antigen remains unknown. No base-level quality is on record; no much larger clone is a single base apart. The CDR3 runs 15 amino acids, cysteine and phenylalanine included. Left in the record is the CDR3 DNA by itself, 45 bases read in frame from the first base. The germline V gene sets CDR1 to MNHNS and CDR2 to SASEGT. The V and J ends are trimmed by 6 bases and 1 base, leaving 15 bases between them.

The meaning of the sample's treatment or condition label: allogeneic hematopoietic cell transplantation with graft depleted of TCRalphabeta T cells and CD19 B cells. Transplant recipients were children who received TCRalphabeta/CD19-depleted allogeneic hematopoietic cell grafts. This specimen was PBMCs, mostly from graft donor cells, taken 360 days after TCRalphabeta/CD19-depleted stem cell transplant. This TCR was recovered from a male patient between 5 and 17 years old who had a stem cell transplant for acute myeloid leukemia, so the T cells may come from the graft donor. Recombination connected TRBV6-1 to TRBJ2-5; TRBD1 might be the D gene, on 6 matching bases. CDR3 sequence: CASSAPGQVQETQYF. The bases are TGTGCCAGCAGCGCCCCGGGACAAGTCCAAGAGACCCAGTACTTC.